What follows are 14 T cell receptor beta chains derived from one specimen sequenced in a study of cytomegalovirus exposure and HLA in healthy donors. In the PCR, 60 Vbeta and 13 Jbeta primers were used. The table came from immunoSEQ multiplex PCR; TCRdb's copy has only in-frame clones and leaves some out. The table has over 150,000 clones, 70% to 80% seen once. Sequenced material: PBMCs. These receptors were taken from a woman aged 25 to 39 in good health and CMV-seropositive.

The CDR3 spells CASSYVRGSQETQYF. CDR3 DNA sequence: TGTGCCAGCAGTTACGTCAGGGGATCTCAAGAGACCCAGTACTTC. The J gene is TRBJ2-5, the V gene TRBV6-6, with TRBD1 as a possible D gene (6 bases). V lost 2 bases and J lost 2, with 12 bases in between. Germline loops: CDR1 MNHNY, CDR2 SVGAGI (reference sequence). The CDR3 contains 15 residues.

The chain employs TRBV27 and TRBJ2-7; TRBD2 matches 8 bases. This CDR3 has 16 residues. Germline V gene lookup returns CDR1 MNHEY and CDR2 SMNVEV (reference sequence). J was trimmed by 2 bases and V by 1 base; bases with no gene match: 7. The CDR3 is CASSLYPAGATYEQYF. The CDR3 nucleotides read TGTGCCAGCAGTTTATACCCAGCGGGAGCCACCTACGAGCAGTACTTC.

The chain is built from TRBV6-1 and TRBJ2-7; TRBD2 might be the D (6 bases). The CDR3 has 15 residues. The ends were cut back, 1 base at V and 2 bases at J, with 12 bases in the middle. Germline assignment: CDR1 MNHNS and CDR2 SASEGT. CDR3 nucleotide sequence: TGTGCCAGCAGTGAAGGGGGAGGCCCCACCTACGAGCAGTACTTC. Its translation is CASSEGGGPTYEQYF.

The rearrangement uses TRBV15 and TRBJ2-1; TRBD2 aligns across 8 bases. Germline CDR1 and CDR2: LNHNV and YYDKDF (reference sequence). This CDR3 has 15 residues. Trimming cost V 0 bases and J 13 bases; bases outside gene matches: 11. CDR3 sequence: CATSRDRGGAPPQFF. CDR3 in DNA: TGTGCCACCAGCAGAGATCGGGGGGGGGCCCCCCCACAGTTCTTC.

The rearrangement joins TRBV30 to TRBJ1-2, with D unclear. The CDR3 has 14 amino acids. Trimming took 5 bases from V and 4 from J, leaving 17 bases between them. Germline values: CDR1 GTSNPN, CDR2 SVGIG (reference sequence). The CDR3 sequence: CAWGQRAWGYGYTF. CDR3 coding DNA: TGTGCCTGGGGCCAGCGGGCCTGGGGCTATGGCTACACCTTC.

The rearrangement joins TRBV28 to TRBJ2-2; maybe TRBD1 (5 bases). Germline V lookup: CDR1 MDHEN, CDR2 SYDVKM. The CDR3 runs to 13 residues. V lost 9 bases and J lost 9, with 17 bases in between. The CDR3: CASSPPWGRELFF. CDR3 sequence (DNA): TGTGCCAGTAGTCCCCCGTGGGGCCGGGAGCTGTTTTTT.

V is TRBV6-5 and J is TRBJ2-7; tentative D call: TRBD2 (5 bases). Germline values: CDR1 MNHEY, CDR2 SVGAGI. The CDR3 spans 15 residues. V gave up 7 bases and J gave up 10 bases, with 26 bases separating them. Here the CDR3 reads CASTRKSGSEARQYF. The CDR3 nucleotides read TGTGCCAGCACCCGCAAAAGCGGCAGCGAGGCGCGTCAGTACTTC.

The chain combines TRBV29-1 with TRBJ2-2; tentative D call: TRBD2 (7 bases). V lost 2 bases and J lost 1, with 17 bases in between. The V gene's germline CDR1 is SQVTM and CDR2 ANQGSEA. This CDR3 contains 17 residues. CDR3 sequence: CSVERGAGTKNTGELFF. CDR3 in DNA: TGCAGCGTTGAAAGGGGGGCGGGGACTAAGAACACCGGGGAGCTGTTTTTT.

The V call is TRBV27, the J call TRBJ2-6, with a possible D match to TRBD1 (5 bases). Trimming took off 5 bases at V and 2 bases at J, with 10 bases between the two ends. This CDR3 is built from 15 residues. Germline CDR1 reads MNHEY; CDR2 reads SMNVEV (reference sequence). In DNA form, the CDR3 reads TGTGCCAGCAGTCGAACCAGGGCTGGGGCCAACGTCCTGACTTTC. Translating gives CASSRTRAGANVLTF.

This chain links TRBV11-2 with TRBJ1-6; D unclear. CDR1 is SGHAT and CDR2 is FQNNGV in the germline V gene. The CDR3 is 16 residues long. V lost 2 bases and J lost 0, with 8 bases in between. CDR3 protein: CASSLMGSSYNSPLHF. DNA for the CDR3: TGTGCCAGCAGCTTAATGGGGAGCTCCTATAATTCACCCCTCCACTTT.

The rearrangement uses TRBV27 and TRBJ2-7; 10 bases align to TRBD2. Germline V gives CDR1 MNHEY, CDR2 SMNVEV (reference sequence). The J segment lost 5 bases and the V segment lost 3 bases, leaving 10 bases of the junction unmatched. The CDR3 has 16 amino acids. CDR3 in DNA: TGTGCCAGCAGTTTTCTCGGAGCTAGCGGGAGTGACGAGCAGTACTTC. Amino acid sequence: CASSFLGASGSDEQYF.

The rearrangement joins TRBV19 to TRBJ1-2; 7 bases agree with TRBD1. The CDR3 has 13 amino acids. The trim removed 6 bases at V and 3 bases at J, leaving 4 bases unmatched. Germline V gene data show CDR1 as LNHDA and CDR2 as SQIVND (reference sequence). DNA of the CDR3: TGTGCCAGTAGCCTAACAGGGGACTATGGCTACACCTTC. Its translation: CASSLTGDYGYTF.

The chain recombines TRBV28 with TRBJ1-4; TRBD1 might be the D (6 bases). CDR3 size: 17 residues. Germline V gene lookup returns CDR1 MDHEN and CDR2 SYDVKM. V gave up 4 bases and J gave up 0 bases, with 15 bases separating them. The CDR3 reads CASSSSPGTPTNEKLFF. DNA for the CDR3: TGTGCCAGCAGTTCCAGCCCGGGGACACCAACTAATGAAAAACTGTTTTTT. The variable domain in full, completed from reference TRBV28 and TRBJ1-4, reads DVKVTQSSRYLVKRTGEKVFLECVQDMDHENMFWYRQDPGLGLRLIYFSYDVKMKEKGDIPEGYSVSREKKERFSLILESASTNQTSMYLCASSSSPGTPTNEKLFFGSGTQLSVL.

There are a few counts of this clone. An end of the junction differs from the germline gene, which may be a read error. The V call is TRBV23-1, the J call TRBJ2-7; 8 nucleotides line up with TRBD1. TRBV23-1 is reported as an ORF; its role is uncertain. This CDR3 is built from 12 residues. The CDR3 here is CARAIPRTGCNF. CDR3 bases: TGCGCCAGGGCTATCCCGCGGACAGGGTGTAACTTC.